The clone carrying this T cell receptor beta chain has only a few counts. This entry comes from a study of technical replicates of blood from several donors. Profiled with immunoSEQ multiplex PCR; TCRdb holds only in-frame clones, not every one. The data contain tens of thousands of clones, 70% to 90% of them singletons. The CDR3 spans 14 residues. From germline, CDR1 is GTSNPN and CDR2 SVGIG (reference sequence). Losses at the gene ends were 5 bases for V and 4 bases for J; bases not matched to a gene: 9. The TCR sequence derives from a human donor in good health. Some clones in this sample may be carry-over from other donors' samples. V is TRBV30 and J is TRBJ2-3; 7 nucleotides match TRBD2. The sequenced sample was PBMCs. CDR3 coding DNA: TGTGCCTGGGCGGGTGGGAGGGTGGCAGATACGCAGTATTTT. The encoded protein is CAWAGGRVADTQYF.